What follows describes a single TCR beta chain. This sample was included in a study of blood T cell repertoires in COVID-19. Study context: Samples came from the United States, Italy and Spain, spanning acute and convalescent COVID-19. PBMCs, B-cell-depleted T cells, or T cells were the source of the cDNA or gDNA that made up the material.

V lost 5 bases to trimming and J lost 4 bases; unmatched junction nucleotides: 9. This CDR3 has 16 residues. Germline values: CDR1 SGHRS, CDR2 YFSETQ. Sequenced by immunoSEQ multiplex PCR; TCRdb stores in-frame clones only, minus some. The sample has more than 100,000 clones; roughly 84% are singletons. This sequence joins TRBV5-1 and TRBJ2-2, with TRBD1 matching 9 bases. The sample comprised peripheral blood. The TCR originated in a human donor in a cohort sampled during active COVID-19. Here the CDR3 reads CASSVNQGQGTGELFF. The CDR3 DNA sequence: TGCGCCAGCAGTGTCAACCAGGGACAGGGCACCGGGGAGCTGTTTTTT.